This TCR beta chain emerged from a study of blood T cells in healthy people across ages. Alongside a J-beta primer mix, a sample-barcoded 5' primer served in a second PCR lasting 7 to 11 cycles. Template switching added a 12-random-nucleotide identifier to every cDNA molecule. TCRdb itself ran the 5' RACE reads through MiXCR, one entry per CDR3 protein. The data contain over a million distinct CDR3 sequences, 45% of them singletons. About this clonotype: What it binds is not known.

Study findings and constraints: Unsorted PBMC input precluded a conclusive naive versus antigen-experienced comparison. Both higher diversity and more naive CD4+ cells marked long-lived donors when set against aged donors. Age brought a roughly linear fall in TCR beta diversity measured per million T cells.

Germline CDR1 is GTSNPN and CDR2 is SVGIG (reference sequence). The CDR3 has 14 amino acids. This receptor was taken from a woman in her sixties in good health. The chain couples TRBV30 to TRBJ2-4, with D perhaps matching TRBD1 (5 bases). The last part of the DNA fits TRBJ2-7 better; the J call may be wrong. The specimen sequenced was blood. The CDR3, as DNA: TGTGCCTGGAGCAGAGAGCCAGGGTTAGGCGAGCAGTACTTC. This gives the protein CAWSREPGLGEQYF.